This T cell receptor (beta chain) was recovered during a study of OX40 agonist ivuxolimab in advanced cancers. Study as a whole: Patients achieving partial responses numbered three: one hepatocellular carcinoma case and two cutaneous melanoma cases.

By its share, this clone is hyperexpanded (1% or more). This table comes from immunoSEQ multiplex PCR, and its TCRdb copy is limited to in-frame clones, with some not included. The data hold 80,000 or so clones, with 84% observed a single time. The V gene's germline CDR1 is SNHLY and CDR2 FYNNEI. The germline V and J ends were trimmed by 3 bases and 4 bases, with 1 base remaining between them. This CDR3 spans 10 amino acids. Material: CD4+ or CD8+ T cells sorted from blood, obtained in a trial of the OX40 agonist ivuxolimab. The clonotype originates from an adult with an advanced solid tumor such as melanoma, head and neck, liver or kidney cancer. The chain combines TRBV2 with TRBJ2-7, with D hard to call. The DNA for the CDR3 is TGTGCCAGCAGTGAGTACGAGCAGTACTTC. It codes for CASSEYEQYF. Using reference TRBV2 and TRBJ2-7 for the parts outside the CDR3, the full variable domain is EPEVTQTPSHQVTQMGQEVILRCVPISNHLYFYWYRQILGQKVEFLVSFYNNEISEKSEIFDDQFSVERPDGSNFTLKIRSTKLEDSAMYFCASSEYEQYFGPGTRLTVT.